One sample yielded the 2 T cell receptor beta chains listed below, sequenced in a study of T-cell memory formation after mild COVID-19. TCRdb re-analysed the 5' RACE reads in MiXCR, keeping a single row per CDR3 protein. The sample has some 100,000 distinct CDR3 sequences; 8.5% to 14% are singletons. Specimen: PBMCs or a T cell subset sorted from them (not recorded which). These receptors were collected from a young man who had mild COVID-19 (a few samples of this study predate the infection). Cell type and time point are not known.

The rearrangement uses TRBV12-3 or TRBV12-4 and TRBJ1-1, with D perhaps TRBD1 (5 bases). V gave up 5 bases and J gave up 1 base, with 17 bases separating them. CDR3 length: 16 amino acids. CDR3 sequence reads: CASSPGYGGGNTEAFF. As DNA, the CDR3 is TGTGCCAGCAGTCCCGGCTATGGGGGGGGGAACACTGAAGCTTTCTTT.

This clonotype appeared a few times. CDR3 region: CASSGRPGQPQHF. In DNA form, the CDR3 reads TGTGCCAGCAGTGGGCGACCGGGTCAGCCCCAGCATTTT. The chain couples TRBV6-1 to TRBJ1-5; D remains unclear. Per germline, CDR1 MNHNS and CDR2 SASEGT. V was clipped by 4 bases and J by 6 bases, with 10 bases between them. The CDR3 runs 13 residues.